This T cell receptor (beta chain) emerged from a study of blood T cell repertoires in COVID-19. Looking at the study overall: Sites in the United States, Italy and Spain provided acute and convalescent COVID-19 samples. In each case, the material was cDNA or gDNA derived from T cells, B-cell-depleted T cells, or PBMCs.

Clones were sequenced by immunoSEQ multiplex PCR, and TCRdb holds only the in-frame ones, with some missing. The repertoire holds about 160,000 clones, approximately 82% seen once, with around 4.8% in the top ten. Participants, about 18 to 100 years old, spanned about 26 US areas. In assigning cohorts, the study relied on participant-reported clinical history. Germline values: CDR1 SEHNR, CDR2 FQNEAQ (reference sequence). The ends were cut back, 5 bases at V and 6 bases at J, with 8 bases in the middle. The CDR3 has 12 residues. This chain uses TRBV7-9 with TRBJ1-5; D ambiguous. The receptor's source is a woman aged 45-60 years who had recovered from COVID-19. The sequencing input was PBMCs or T cells enriched from blood (not recorded which). The CDR3 is CASSASVQPQHF. The CDR3 nucleotides read TGTGCCAGCAGCGCGTCGGTTCAGCCCCAGCATTTT.